The 21 T cell receptor beta chains below were found in one sample sequenced in a study of blood T cell repertoires in COVID-19. Sequenced by immunoSEQ multiplex PCR; TCRdb stores in-frame clones only, minus some. Here the sample spans about 350,000 clones, about nine tenths being singletons. Input material: peripheral blood. The receptors come from a woman aged 60-70 years with COVID-19, enrolled during active disease.

The chain is built from TRBV30 and TRBJ2-6; no clear D. The V gene lost 3 bases and the J gene lost 4 bases, with 16 bases spanning the gap. CDR3 length: 16 residues. CDR1 is GTSNPN, CDR2 SVGIG, per germline (reference sequence). CDR3 bases: TGTGCCTGGAGCCCCTCCTCCTCCGTAGGGGCCAACGTCCTGACTTTC. Amino acid sequence: CAWSPSSSVGANVLTF.

V is TRBV18 and J is TRBJ2-5; 9 nucleotides match TRBD2. CDR3 length: 19 amino acids. V shed 3 bases and J 1 base; nucleotides not matched to a gene: 15. Germline CDR1 is KGHSH and CDR2 is LQKENI. This CDR3 reads CASSPTPPSGTSPQETQYF. In nucleotides, the CDR3 is TGTGCCAGCTCACCTACTCCGCCGTCCGGGACTAGCCCCCAAGAGACCCAGTACTTC.

The V call is TRBV2, the J call TRBJ2-7; TRBD2 is a possible D gene (5 bases). CDR3 length equals 11 residues. The V gene's germline CDR1 is SNHLY and CDR2 FYNNEI. V dropped 3 bases and J dropped 9 bases, with 9 bases sitting between them. CDR3 protein: CASSEAEGQYF. CDR3 nucleotides: TGTGCCAGCAGTGAGGCCGAGGGGCAGTACTTC. Variable domain in full (rest from reference TRBV2 and TRBJ2-7): EPEVTQTPSHQVTQMGQEVILRCVPISNHLYFYWYRQILGQKVEFLVSFYNNEISEKSEIFDDQFSVERPDGSNFTLKIRSTKLEDSAMYFCASSEAEGQYFGPGTRLTVT.

V is TRBV5-1 and J is TRBJ2-5; D unclear. This CDR3 spans 14 amino acids. CDR1 and CDR2 (germline): SGHRS, YFSETQ. V dropped 0 bases and J dropped 2 bases, with 8 bases sitting between them. CDR3 sequence: CASSLGSGQETQYF. DNA of the CDR3: TGCGCCAGCAGCTTGGGGTCGGGTCAAGAGACCCAGTACTTC.

The chain uses TRBV5-1 and TRBJ1-3, with D unclear. The CDR3 has 15 amino acids. Trimming took off 0 bases at V and 0 bases at J, with 7 bases between the two ends. Germline V gene data show CDR1 as SGHRS and CDR2 as YFSETQ. In DNA form, the CDR3 reads TGCGCCAGCAGCTTGGACGGTAACTCTGGAAACACCATATATTTT. It codes for CASSLDGNSGNTIYF.

The CDR3 DNA sequence: TGTGCCAGCAGCCAAGAACCGGCATCGGGATCCTACGAGCAGTACTTC. Amino acids: CASSQEPASGSYEQYF. V and J are TRBV4-2 and TRBJ2-7, with D tentatively TRBD2 (5 bases). CDR1 is LGHNA and CDR2 is YNFKEQ in the germline V gene. This CDR3 spans 16 amino acids. V was shortened by 0 bases and J by 1 base, with 13 bases between the two germline ends.

The chain recombines TRBV14 with TRBJ2-1; 8 bases fit TRBD2. V lost 0 bases, J lost 8 bases, and 9 bases stayed unmatched. CDR1 and CDR2 from the germline V gene are SGHDN and FVKESK. The CDR3 has 16 amino acids. In DNA form, the CDR3 reads TGTGCCAGCAGCCAAGATATAGGGACCGGGAGGGATGAGCAGTTCTTC. Protein: CASSQDIGTGRDEQFF.

This clone has a single count. The DNA of the CDR3 is TGTGCCACCAGTGATTGCAGGGGGCGAAATAGGAGGTTAAATGAAAAACTGTTTTTT. Translation gives CATSDCRGRNRRLNEKLFF. This chain uses TRBV24-1 with TRBJ1-4; 8 bases are a match to TRBD1. The CDR3 runs 19 residues. Germline trimming cut 2 bases from V and 5 bases from J; bases unmatched to any gene: 15. Germline V gene sequence: CDR1 KGHDR, CDR2 SFDVKD.

The V gene is TRBV5-6, the J gene TRBJ2-1; possible D gene TRBD1, 6 bases. Germline assignment: CDR1 SGHDT and CDR2 YYEEEE. This CDR3 has 15 amino acids. The V and J ends lost 1 base and 4 bases respectively, with 12 bases between them. Here the CDR3 reads CASSLNPGAYNEQFF. The CDR3 DNA reads TGTGCCAGCAGCTTGAATCCAGGGGCATACAATGAGCAGTTCTTC.

The chain combines TRBV6-2 or TRBV6-3 with TRBJ1-3; unclear D gene. V lost 0 bases and J lost 5, with 8 bases in between. The germline V gene encodes CDR1 MNHEY and CDR2 SVGEGT. This CDR3 has 14 amino acids. The CDR3 DNA reads TGTGCCAGCAGTTACTCGGCCCAAAGAAACACCATATATTTT. Amino acid sequence: CASSYSAQRNTIYF.

The chain recombines TRBV4-1 with TRBJ2-7; TRBD1 is a possible D gene (6 bases). The ends were cut back, 4 bases at V and 3 bases at J, with 16 bases in the middle. Germline lookup yields CDR1 MGHRA and CDR2 YSYEKL. The CDR3 spans 15 residues. The CDR3 spells CASSPTGQGGYEQYF. The DNA of the CDR3 is TGCGCCAGCAGCCCGACGGGACAAGGGGGCTACGAGCAGTACTTC.

This rearrangement joins TRBV6-5 to TRBJ2-7; TRBD2 matches at 10 bases. The CDR3 covers 11 residues. Germline loops: CDR1 MNHEY, CDR2 SVGAGI. Germline trimming cut 7 bases from V and 6 bases from J; bases unmatched to any gene: 0. This CDR3 reads CASIAGGEQYF. CDR3 DNA: TGTGCCAGCATAGCGGGGGGCGAGCAGTACTTC.

The chain combines TRBV5-1 with TRBJ2-7; 7 bases match TRBD1. Germline V gene data show CDR1 as SGHRS and CDR2 as YFSETQ. The CDR3 runs 13 residues. Unmatched junction bases numbered 3, after V lost 4 bases and J lost 2 bases. The CDR3 coding sequence is TGCGCCAGCAGCCCGCAGGGGGCCTACGAGCAGTACTTC. This codes for CASSPQGAYEQYF.

The chain is built from TRBV11-1 and TRBJ1-2; TRBD1 might be the D (6 bases). The germline V gene has CDR1 SGHAT and CDR2 FQDESV (reference sequence). Deletions cut 5 bases from V and 2 bases from J, with 12 bases between. This CDR3 spans 14 amino acids. CDR3: CASSPDSLNYGYTF. Here the CDR3 DNA reads TGTGCCAGCAGCCCGGACAGCCTCAACTATGGCTACACCTTC. The full variable domain, its missing parts supplied by reference TRBV11-1 and TRBJ1-2, is EAEVAQSPRYKITEKSQAVAFWCDPISGHATLYWYRQILGQGPELLVQFQDESVVDDSQLPKDRFSAERLKGVDSTLKIQPAELGDSAMYLCASSPDSLNYGYTFGSGTRLTVV.

The V gene is TRBV28, the J gene TRBJ1-5; TRBD1 aligns across 7 bases. Germline loops: CDR1 MDHEN, CDR2 SYDVKM. The CDR3 covers 15 residues. With V trimmed by 3 bases and J by 5 bases, 7 bases remained unmatched. The CDR3 spells CASSFIEGAHQPQHF. Here the CDR3 DNA reads TGTGCCAGCAGTTTCATCGAGGGGGCACATCAGCCCCAGCATTTT.

This chain uses TRBV6-5 with TRBJ1-2; 8 bases are a match to TRBD1. J gave up 8 bases and V 2 bases, and 7 bases lay outside the gene matches. The germline V gene encodes CDR1 MNHEY and CDR2 SVGAGI. This CDR3 spans 14 amino acids. The CDR3 here is CASSYRTRGQGYTF. Written as DNA, the CDR3 is TGTGCCAGCAGTTACCGAACCAGGGGGCAAGGCTACACCTTC.

This chain connects TRBV9 to TRBJ2-2; TRBD1 agrees at 10 bases. The CDR3 covers 16 residues. V dropped 3 bases and J dropped 6; count of bases not matched to a gene: 8. In germline, CDR1 is SGDLS, CDR2 YYNGEE. The CDR3 here is CASSATGGTGAGELFF. Here the CDR3 DNA reads TGTGCCAGCAGCGCGACCGGGGGGACAGGGGCCGGGGAGCTGTTTTTT.

V gene TRBV7-9 combines with J gene TRBJ1-4, with 9 nucleotides matching TRBD1. Germline values: CDR1 SEHNR, CDR2 FQNEAQ (reference sequence). The CDR3 sequence is 16 residues long. J lost 2 bases, V lost 5 bases, and 6 bases had no gene match. The CDR3 loop reads CASSNRGQTTNEKLFF. CDR3 DNA sequence: TGTGCCAGCAGCAACAGGGGGCAGACTACTAATGAAAAACTGTTTTTT.

The chain is built from TRBV5-1 and TRBJ1-4; TRBD1 might be the D (5 bases). V lost 6 bases, J lost 8 bases, and 20 bases lay in between. Germline V gene data show CDR1 as SGHRS and CDR2 as YFSETQ. The CDR3 contains 15 residues. The CDR3 sequence: CASTGRGAGDEKLFF. Here the CDR3 DNA reads TGCGCCAGCACAGGGCGTGGGGCGGGAGACGAAAAACTGTTTTTT.

The chain recombines TRBV6-5 with TRBJ1-6; 8 bases are a match to TRBD1. Germline V gene data show CDR1 as MNHEY and CDR2 as SVGAGI. Germline trimming cut 2 bases from V and 10 bases from J; bases unmatched to any gene: 7. There are 15 residues in the CDR3. CDR3 residues: CASSYVQGARSPLHF. The CDR3, as DNA: TGTGCCAGCAGTTACGTCCAGGGGGCGCGATCACCCCTCCACTTT.

V usage is TRBV2 and J usage is TRBJ1-4; D may be TRBD1 (5 bases). Between the trimmed V and J ends, which lost 8 bases and 0 bases, there was a span of 13 bases. CDR1 SNHLY and CDR2 FYNNEI come from the germline V gene. There are 15 residues in the CDR3. The DNA for the CDR3 is TGTGCCAGCCGCAGACAGCCCTCAACTAATGAAAAACTGTTTTTT. It is translated as CASRRQPSTNEKLFF. Complete variable domain (other parts from reference TRBV2 and TRBJ1-4): EPEVTQTPSHQVTQMGQEVILRCVPISNHLYFYWYRQILGQKVEFLVSFYNNEISEKSEIFDDQFSVERPDGSNFTLKIRSTKLEDSAMYFCASRRQPSTNEKLFFGSGTQLSVL.